The sequence of this T cell receptor (beta chain) was determined in a study of blood T cell repertoires in COVID-19 (TCRdb year 2020). Study-level background: Collaborator samples came from the United States, Italy and Spain and covered acute and convalescent phases of COVID-19. Where available, HLA class I and class II types were taken from metadata supplied by the sample provider and were not determined by assay-based typing. Nearly every sample came with metadata listing a de-identified subject ID, COVID-19 status, age in years and sex. The material from the prospective study consisted of cDNA or gDNA derived from T cells, B-cell-depleted T cells, or PBMCs. The samples were drawn from the first 160 participants of the ongoing ImmuneRACE study and from over 950 subjects provided by 6 global collaborators. The repertoires were released in a freely available public database intended as a resource for research on the immune response to SARS-CoV-2. Deeply sampled blood TCRbeta repertoires from subjects exposed to, actively infected with, or recovered from COVID-19 were included in the dataset.

One collaborating source in Seattle enrolled patients during active infection and followed them longitudinally through the course of disease. Whole blood was collected in K2EDTA tubes by collaborating institutions according to the institutions' own protocols. Collaborator samples were shipped for TCRbeta analysis as frozen whole blood, isolated PBMCs, or DNA extracted from either sample type. Overall study outcomes, separate from this receptor: The quantity of clinical and demographic metadata differed by source and by participant and was supplied without curation.

Reading from cysteine to phenylalanine, the CDR3 counts 14 amino acids. Solely the CDR3 DNA is kept, with 42 bases framed from the first base. Relative to germline, V is missing 7 bases and J is missing 2 bases, with 6 bases of the junction outside any gene match. The CDR1 and CDR2 encoded by the germline V gene are ENHRY and SYGVKD. TCRbeta CDR3 regions were amplified from genomic DNA using the immunoSEQ Assay, a bias-controlled multiplex PCR. Per the authors' processing: Nucleated cell counts per sample were estimated from amplification of reference gene primers within the assay. To quantify the absolute abundance of each unique TCRbeta CDR3 rearrangement, sequence reads were collapsed and filtered. For each sample, productive Simpson clonality was calculated as the square root of Simpson's diversity index across productive rearrangements. The immuneACCESS repertoire file appears here via TCRdb, limited to in-frame rearrangements. These files lack a portion of the clones; in checked studies, under half of the deficit traces to unresolved V genes, and the cause of the others is not known. V and J calls and clone size are given by that table; D and trimming were obtained from the DNA. This sample comprises approximately 200,000 clones, about 81% of them detected only once. 12% of the sample is in the top ten clones.

Of note for this clone: There is no known antigen for this receptor. Base-call qualities are not available, and no considerably larger clone is one nucleotide away.

The sequence is built from TRBV10-3 and TRBJ2-3; TRBD1 matches 7 bases in the middle. Specimen: peripheral blood. This TCR came from an elderly woman with COVID-19, enrolled during active disease. The DNA is TGTGCCATCAATCGGGACAGAGTCACAGATACGCAGTATTTT. Its amino acids are CAINRDRVTDTQYF.